The clone carrying this T cell receptor beta chain was seen repeatedly, ten times or more. No antigen is known for it. These data belong to a study of T cells in Graves' hyperthyroidism and ophthalmopathy. The study's findings and limits: Most clonotypes that expanded in the thyroid above 0.001 also showed up in blood. For ophthalmopathy, model prediction preceded onset by a median 6.5 months.

Germline V gene data show CDR1 as MNHNS and CDR2 as SASEGT. CDR3 size: 14 residues. Trimming stripped 7 bases from V and 0 bases from J, with 12 bases between. The investigators amplified TCR beta CDR3 regions from RNA transcripts. TCR CDR3 regions were first amplified by RT-PCR with HTBI primers. From the multiplex PCR reads, TCRdb called clonotypes with MiXCR, one entry per CDR3 protein. The sample lists 220,000 or so distinct CDR3 sequences; over 15% were seen once. Among ophthalmopathy patients, the Clinical Activity Score reached at least 3, the NOSPECS grade reached at least 4, and duration remained under 3 months.

This clonotype was sampled from a woman under 30 with Graves' ophthalmopathy. This chain links TRBV6-1 with TRBJ1-1, with unresolved D. Sequenced sample: blood. The CDR3 DNA follows: TGTGCCAGCAAATTGGACGGCGTGAACACTGAAGCTTTCTTT. As protein: CASKLDGVNTEAFF.